These 11 T cell receptor beta chains share one sample of origin, sequenced in a study of tumor and adjacent non-tumor tissue in lung cancer. RNA was extracted from bulk tissue without any cell sorting. The library came from three nested PCR rounds adapted from ARM-PCR protocols. TCRdb processed the multiplex PCR reads anew with MiXCR; each CDR3 protein has one entry. The repertoire has more than 75,000 distinct CDR3 sequences, about two thirds of them found once; the top ten carry over 9.5%. Specimen: lung tumor tissue. The receptors were sampled from a woman aged 70-85 years with non-small cell lung cancer.

Note on this clonotype: Lacking the conserved final phenylalanine or tryptophan, this CDR3 likely reflects a read error. The DNA is left out, because the CDR3 cannot be placed on it with certainty; the CDR3 is given as TCRdb lists it. This chain connects TRBV6-5 to TRBJ1-1; no check of the table's D call, TRBD1, against the DNA was made. The CDR3 spans 15 amino acids, including both terminal residues. Germline V gene lookup returns CDR1 MNHEY and CDR2 SVGAGI. CDR3 sequence reads: CASSSRPPRVTEVFS.

Concerning this clonotype: Possible read error: a much larger clone is one base away. The chain joins TRBV28 to TRBJ2-1; 8 bases fit TRBD2. CDR3 length equals 10 residues. The V gene's germline CDR1 is MDHEN and CDR2 SYDVKM. CDR3 region: CVAGHNEQLF. CDR3 nucleotides: TGTGTAGCGGGGCACAATGAGCAGTTATTC. The variable domain in full, with the rest retrieved from reference TRBV28 and TRBJ2-1, is DVKVTQSSRYLVKRTGEKVFLECVQDMDHENMFWYRQDPGLGLRLIYFSYDVKMKEKGDIPEGYSVSREKKERFSLILESASTNQTSMYLCVAGHNEQLFGPGTRLTVL.

This clonotype was detected a few times. The chain joins TRBV24-1 to TRBJ2-2; 10 bases fit TRBD1. This CDR3 region has 17 residues. Unmatched junction bases numbered 7, after V lost 3 bases and J lost 4 bases. Germline V lookup: CDR1 KGHDR, CDR2 SFDVKD. Here the CDR3 reads CATSDPGTGVRTGELFF. CDR3 sequence (DNA): TGTGCCACCAGTGATCCCGGGACAGGGGTGCGCACCGGGGAGCTGTTTTTT.

On this clonotype: A read error may produce the germline difference seen at one junction end. This chain uses TRBV11-3 with TRBJ2-2, with D possibly being TRBD1 or TRBD2 (5 bases each). Germline V lookup: CDR1 SGHNT, CDR2 YENEEA. The CDR3 extends over 18 amino acids. CDR3 sequence reads: CASSLKGYRRANTREPFF. For the CDR3, the DNA is TGTGCCAGCAGCTTAAAAGGTTACAGACGGGCGAACACCAGGGAGCCGTTTTTT.

By share, this clonotype ranks as medium-sized. The gene calls are TRBV29-1 and TRBJ2-2; 8 nucleotides match TRBD2. Germline values: CDR1 SQVTM, CDR2 ANQGSEA. The junction had 3 bases not matched to a gene; V was cut back by 6 bases and J by 6 bases. The CDR3 totals 12 residues. Here the CDR3 DNA reads TGCAGCGTCAGCGGGGGCTCCGGGGAGCTGTTTTTT. It encodes CSVSGGSGELFF.

Details on this clonotype: A junction end diverges from the germline sequence, so it may reflect a read error. The gene calls are TRBV4-2 and TRBJ1-6, with D possibly TRBD1 on 6 matching bases. Germline V gene sequence: CDR1 LGHNA, CDR2 YNFKEQ. This CDR3 has 18 amino acids. CDR3 sequence (DNA): TGTGCCAGCCGCCAAGTTTTGGGGGCCCGCAACTATAATTCACTCATCCACTTT. This translates into CASRQVLGARNYNSLIHF.

In this sample, this clonotype turned up once. The CDR3 ends on some other residue instead of the conserved phenylalanine or tryptophan, so this is likely a read error. The J gene is TRBJ2-2, the V gene TRBV4-2; D is ambiguous. The CDR3 has 16 residues. CDR1 is LGHNA, CDR2 YNFKEQ, per germline. This chain's CDR3 is CASGQDPPVQGGELFV. DNA for the CDR3: TGTGCCAGCGGCCAAGACCCACCGGTACAAGGCGGGGAGCTGTTTGTT.

For this clonotype: Sequence at one end of the junction differs from germline and may be a read error. The chain combines TRBV6-5 with TRBJ2-2; possible D gene TRBD2, 5 bases. The CDR3 sequence is 16 residues long. From germline, CDR1 is MNHEY and CDR2 SVGAGI. The CDR3 DNA reads as TGTGGCAGCAGCCGAGGATGGGGAGTCTCCACCGGGGAGCTGTTTTTT. Translating it yields CGSSRGWGVSTGELFF.

On this clonotype: Sequence at one end of the junction differs from germline and may be a read error. The rearrangement uses TRBV5-1 and TRBJ1-1; D not certain. The CDR3 runs to 13 residues. Germline V gives CDR1 SGHRS, CDR2 YFSETQ. The CDR3 is CASGLGRHGEAFF. The CDR3, as DNA: TGCGCCAGCGGCTTGGGTAGGCACGGTGAAGCTTTCTTT.

Concerning this clonotype itself: Germline is not matched at one junction end, which may reflect a read error. The V and J genes are TRBV29-1 and TRBJ1-1; D uncertain. The CDR3 consists of 12 residues. CDR1 and CDR2 (germline): SQVTM, ANQGSEA. The CDR3 DNA follows: TGTAGCGTTGCGCAGACGAACACTGAAGATTTCTTT. Protein: CSVAQTNTEDFF.

Concerning this clonotype: One junction end disagrees with the germline gene, perhaps due to a read error. This chain's CDR3 is CVSRLWESSYNEQFF. As DNA, the CDR3 is TGTGTCAGCAGACTTTGGGAAAGCTCCTACAATGAGCAGTTCTTC. The chain links TRBV6-2 or TRBV6-3 to TRBJ2-1; D gene uncertain. Germline lookup yields CDR1 MNHEY and CDR2 SVGEGT. The length of the CDR3 is 15 residues.